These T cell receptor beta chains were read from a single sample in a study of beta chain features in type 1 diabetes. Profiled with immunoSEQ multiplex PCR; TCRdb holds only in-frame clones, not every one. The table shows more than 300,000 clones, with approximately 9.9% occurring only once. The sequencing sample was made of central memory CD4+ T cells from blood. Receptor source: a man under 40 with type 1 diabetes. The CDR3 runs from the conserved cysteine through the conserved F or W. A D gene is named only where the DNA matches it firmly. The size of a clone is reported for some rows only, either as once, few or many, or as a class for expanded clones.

CASSLNRGATDTQYF,TGTGCCAGCAGCTTAAACAGGGGGGCAACAGATACGCAGTATTTT,TRBD1,.,TRBV7-2,TRBJ2-3
CASSFGPTYEQYF,TGCGCCAGCAGCTTTGGGCCTACCTACGAGCAGTACTTC,.,.,TRBV5-1,TRBJ2-7
CASSFRGGNTEAFF,TGTGCCAGCAGCTTTCGGGGAGGGAACACTGAAGCTTTCTTT,.,.,TRBV7-2,TRBJ1-1
CASSLFPGTDLRDTEAFF,TGTGCCAGCAGTTTATTCCCCGGGACAGATTTAAGGGACACTGAAGCTTTCTTT,TRBD1,.,TRBV27,TRBJ1-1
CASASGARETQYF,TGTGCCAGTGCTAGCGGGGCTCGGGAGACCCAGTACTTC,TRBD2,few,TRBV19,TRBJ2-5
CASSVEGWGYNQPQHF,TGTGCCAGCAGCGTGGAGGGTTGGGGCTACAATCAGCCCCAGCATTTT,.,few,TRBV9,TRBJ1-5
CACLVAGGYNEQFF,TGTGCCTGCCTTGTAGCGGGGGGCTACAATGAGCAGTTCTTC,TRBD2,few,TRBV30,TRBJ2-1
CASRTRTGIYGYTF,TGCGCCAGCAGAACCCGGACAGGGATCTATGGCTACACCTTC,TRBD1,.,TRBV5-1,TRBJ1-2
CASSLLGKETQYF,TGTGCCAGCAGCTTGTTAGGGAAAGAGACCCAGTACTTC,.,few,TRBV5-4,TRBJ2-5
CASKEPNQPQHF,TGTGCCAGCAAGGAACCCAATCAGCCCCAGCATTTT,.,few,TRBV28,TRBJ1-5
CASEGTGFTGELFF,TGTGCCAGTGAAGGAACCGGTTTTACCGGGGAGCTGTTTTTT,.,many,TRBV19,TRBJ2-2
CAWTAGHPNTEAFF,TGTGCCTGGACCGCCGGACACCCAAACACTGAAGCTTTCTTT,.,.,TRBV30,TRBJ1-1
CASSQDRERQPQHF,TGTGCCAGCAGCCAAGACAGGGAACGTCAGCCCCAGCATTTT,TRBD1,few,TRBV7-2,TRBJ1-5
CASSYRGTAGTQYF,TGTGCCAGCAGTTACCGGGGGACAGCAGGAACGCAGTATTTT,.,.,TRBV6-6,TRBJ2-3
CSVEPQGVSTEAFF,TGCAGCGTTGAACCACAGGGTGTTAGCACTGAAGCTTTCTTT,.,few,TRBV29-1,TRBJ1-1
CASSPAGKIYGYTF,TGTGCCAGCAGCCCTGCAGGGAAAATTTATGGCTACACCTTC,.,.,TRBV7-2,TRBJ1-2
CASSGLAGNTDTQYF,TGTGCCAGCAGTGGACTAGCGGGGAACACAGATACGCAGTATTTT,TRBD2,.,TRBV28,TRBJ2-3
CASSSGGLYNEQFF,TGTGCCAGCAGCTCAGGGGGCCTATACAATGAGCAGTTCTTC,TRBD1,many,TRBV9,TRBJ2-1
CASSGQGRGSLGTQYF,TGTGCCAGCAGCGGACAGGGCCGCGGGTCTCTAGGGACCCAGTACTTC,TRBD1,few,TRBV7-6,TRBJ2-5
CASSLGGFEQFF,TGTGCCAGCAGCTTGGGTGGATTTGAGCAGTTCTTC,.,few,TRBV7-2,TRBJ2-1
CASSKGDRATFYGYTF,TGTGCCAGCAGCAAAGGGGACAGGGCGACTTTCTATGGCTACACCTTC,.,few,TRBV21-1,TRBJ1-2
CASIPGGQNQETQYF,TGTGCCAGCATCCCAGGAGGACAGAACCAAGAGACCCAGTACTTC,.,.,TRBV5-1,TRBJ2-5
CASSYSEGAGTEAFF,TGTGCCAGCAGTTACTCGGAGGGGGCGGGCACTGAAGCTTTCTTT,TRBD1,.,TRBV6-6,TRBJ1-1
CASSATVSGETQYF,TGTGCCAGCAGTGCCACGGTGTCCGGAGAGACCCAGTACTTC,.,few,TRBV27,TRBJ2-5
CASSREGQGAQPQHF,TGTGCCAGCAGTCGAGAGGGACAGGGGGCTCAGCCCCAGCATTTT,TRBD1,few,TRBV28,TRBJ1-5
CASSLAVWAASSYEQYF,TGTGCCAGCAGCTTGGCCGTATGGGCCGCCAGCTCCTACGAGCAGTACTTC,.,.,TRBV5-6,TRBJ2-7
CASSLTGDYGYTF,TGTGCCAGCAGCCTGACAGGGGACTATGGCTACACCTTC,TRBD1,.,TRBV7-2,TRBJ1-2
CASGGVTGFEQFF,TGTGCCAGCGGGGGGGTGACAGGGTTTGAGCAGTTCTTC,.,.,TRBV7-8,TRBJ2-1
CAITPGQNSGNTIYF,TGTGCCATCACTCCAGGACAGAACTCTGGAAACACCATATATTTT,.,few,TRBV10-3,TRBJ1-3
CASSRTGTGSYEQYF,TGTGCCAGCAGCCGAACCGGGACAGGGAGCTACGAGCAGTACTTC,TRBD1,.,TRBV14,TRBJ2-7
CASSLDFPGAFF,TGTGCCAGCAGCTTAGATTTCCCAGGGGCTTTCTTT,.,few,TRBV7-9,TRBJ1-1
CASSLGYEQYF,TGTGCCAGCAGCTTGGGGTACGAGCAGTACTTC,.,many,TRBV5-6,TRBJ2-7
CASSKDRDQPQHF,TGTGCCAGTAGTAAGGACAGGGATCAGCCCCAGCATTTT,TRBD1,.,TRBV19,TRBJ1-5
CASSKAGPVDRGYEQYF,TGTGCCAGCAGCAAAGCGGGGCCGGTAGACAGGGGGTACGAGCAGTACTTC,.,few,TRBV21-1,TRBJ2-7
CASGQGLSYEQYF,TGTGCCAGTGGACAGGGCCTCTCCTACGAGCAGTACTTC,TRBD1,.,TRBV19,TRBJ2-7
CASRRDLRETQYF,TGTGCCAGCAGGAGGGACTTAAGGGAGACCCAGTACTTC,.,.,TRBV2,TRBJ2-5
CASSQDLGDRQAFF,TGCGCCAGCAGCCAAGATCTGGGGGACAGGCAAGCTTTCTTT,TRBD1,.,TRBV4-1,TRBJ1-1
CASSLYGGTGGRTDTQYF,TGTGCCAGCAGTTTATATGGTGGGACAGGGGGGAGAACAGATACGCAGTATTTT,TRBD1,.,TRBV28,TRBJ2-3
CASSPQGLFEAFF,TGTGCCAGCAGCCCCCAGGGGTTGTTTGAAGCTTTCTTT,.,once,TRBV28,TRBJ1-1
CSAGGRVGTNTGELFF,TGCAGCGCCGGGGGCAGGGTTGGGACCAACACCGGGGAGCTGTTTTTT,.,.,TRBV29-1,TRBJ2-2
CASKSLFSDAYGYTF,TGTGCCAGCAAAAGCCTTTTTTCGGACGCCTATGGCTACACCTTC,.,.,TRBV2,TRBJ1-2
CASSLSGTNTEAFF,TGTGCCAGCAGCTTATCCGGGACCAACACTGAAGCTTTCTTT,.,.,TRBV7-9,TRBJ1-1
CASSGTRFSGNTIYF,TGCGCCAGCAGCGGGACAAGGTTCTCTGGAAACACCATATATTTT,.,.,TRBV10-2,TRBJ1-3